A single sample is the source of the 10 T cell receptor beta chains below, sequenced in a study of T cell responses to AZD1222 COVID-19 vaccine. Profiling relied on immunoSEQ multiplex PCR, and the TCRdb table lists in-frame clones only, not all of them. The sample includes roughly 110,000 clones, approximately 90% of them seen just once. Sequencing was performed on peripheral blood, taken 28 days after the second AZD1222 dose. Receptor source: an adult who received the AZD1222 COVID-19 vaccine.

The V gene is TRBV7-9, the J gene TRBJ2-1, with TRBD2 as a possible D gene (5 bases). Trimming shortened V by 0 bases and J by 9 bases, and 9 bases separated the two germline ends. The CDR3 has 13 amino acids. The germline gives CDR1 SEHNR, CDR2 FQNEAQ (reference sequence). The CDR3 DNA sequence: TGTGCCAGCAGCTTAGCGCGGAGGTCTGAGCAGTTCTTC. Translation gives CASSLARRSEQFF. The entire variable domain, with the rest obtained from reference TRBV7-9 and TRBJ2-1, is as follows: DTGVSQNPRHKITKRGQNVTFRCDPISEHNRLYWYRQTLGQGPEFLTYFQNEAQLEKSRLLSDRFSAERPKGSFSTLEIQRTEQGDSAMYLCASSLARRSEQFFGPGTRLTVL.

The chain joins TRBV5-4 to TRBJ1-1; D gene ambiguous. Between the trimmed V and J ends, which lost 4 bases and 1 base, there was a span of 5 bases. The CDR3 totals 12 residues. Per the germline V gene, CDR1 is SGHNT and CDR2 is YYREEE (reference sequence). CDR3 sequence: CASSASNTEAFF. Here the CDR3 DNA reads TGTGCCAGCAGCGCGTCGAACACTGAAGCTTTCTTT.

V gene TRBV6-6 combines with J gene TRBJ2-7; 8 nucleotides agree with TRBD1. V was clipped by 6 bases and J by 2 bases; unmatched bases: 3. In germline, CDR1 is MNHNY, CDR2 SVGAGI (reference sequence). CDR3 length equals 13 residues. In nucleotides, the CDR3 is TGTGCCAGCAGGGACAGGGCCCCCTACGAGCAGTACTTC. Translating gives CASRDRAPYEQYF.

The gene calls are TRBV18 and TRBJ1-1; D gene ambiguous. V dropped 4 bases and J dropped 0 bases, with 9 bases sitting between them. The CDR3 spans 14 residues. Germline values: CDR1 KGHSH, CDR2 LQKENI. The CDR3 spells CASSQDLVNTEAFF. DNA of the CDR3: TGTGCCAGCTCACAGGACTTGGTGAACACTGAAGCTTTCTTT.

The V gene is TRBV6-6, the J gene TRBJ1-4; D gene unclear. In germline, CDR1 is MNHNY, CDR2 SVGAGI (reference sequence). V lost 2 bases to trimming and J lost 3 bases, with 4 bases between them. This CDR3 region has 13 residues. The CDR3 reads CASSYRANEKLFF. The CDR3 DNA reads TGTGCCAGCAGTTACAGGGCTAATGAAAAACTGTTTTTT.

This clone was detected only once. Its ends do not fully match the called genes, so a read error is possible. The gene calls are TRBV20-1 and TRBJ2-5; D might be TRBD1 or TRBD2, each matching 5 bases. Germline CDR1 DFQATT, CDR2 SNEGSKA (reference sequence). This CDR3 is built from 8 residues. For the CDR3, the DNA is TGCAGGGCTGGGGGATTTAACTTC. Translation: CRAGGFNF.

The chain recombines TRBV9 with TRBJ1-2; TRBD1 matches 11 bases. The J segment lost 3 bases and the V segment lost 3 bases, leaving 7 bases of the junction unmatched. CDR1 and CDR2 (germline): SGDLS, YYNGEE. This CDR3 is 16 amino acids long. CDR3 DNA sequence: TGTGCCAGCAGCGGGACAGGGGGCGCCGCGGACTATGGCTACACCTTC. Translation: CASSGTGGAADYGYTF.

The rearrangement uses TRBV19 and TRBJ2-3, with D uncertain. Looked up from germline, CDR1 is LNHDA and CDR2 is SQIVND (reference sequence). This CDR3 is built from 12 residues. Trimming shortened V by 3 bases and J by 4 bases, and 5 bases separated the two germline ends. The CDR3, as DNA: TGTGCCAGTAGTATTAATCCAGATACGCAGTATTTT. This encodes CASSINPDTQYF.

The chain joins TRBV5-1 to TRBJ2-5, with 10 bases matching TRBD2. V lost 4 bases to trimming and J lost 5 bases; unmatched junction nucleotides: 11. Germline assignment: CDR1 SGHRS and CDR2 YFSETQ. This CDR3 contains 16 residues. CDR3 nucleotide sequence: TGCGCCAGCAGCCTACCCCTAGCGGGAGCTGATGAGACCCAGTACTTC. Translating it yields CASSLPLAGADETQYF.

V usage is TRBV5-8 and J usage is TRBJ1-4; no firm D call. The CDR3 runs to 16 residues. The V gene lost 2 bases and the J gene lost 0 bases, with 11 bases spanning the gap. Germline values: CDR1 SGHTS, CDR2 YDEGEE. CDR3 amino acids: CASSFLEQATNEKLFF. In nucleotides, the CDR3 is TGTGCCAGCAGCTTTCTGGAGCAAGCAACTAATGAAAAACTGTTTTTT.